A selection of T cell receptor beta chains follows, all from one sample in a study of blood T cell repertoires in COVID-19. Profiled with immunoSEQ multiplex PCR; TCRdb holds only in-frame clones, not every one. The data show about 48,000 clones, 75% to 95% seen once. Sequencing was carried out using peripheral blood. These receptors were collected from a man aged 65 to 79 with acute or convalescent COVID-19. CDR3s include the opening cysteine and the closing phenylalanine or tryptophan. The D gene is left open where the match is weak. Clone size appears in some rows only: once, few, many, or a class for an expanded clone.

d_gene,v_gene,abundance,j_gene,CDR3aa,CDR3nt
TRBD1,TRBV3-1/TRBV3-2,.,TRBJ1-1,CASSQEDRGTLATEAFF,TGTGCCAGCAGCCAAGAGGACAGGGGTACCCTTGCCACTGAAGCTTTCTTT
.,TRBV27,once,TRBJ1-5,CASRRDSSGYSNQPQHF,TGTGCCAGCAGACGTGACAGTTCCGGTTATAGCAATCAGCCCCAGCATTTT
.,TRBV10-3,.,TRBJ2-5,CAISESKARGGQETQYF,TGTGCCATCAGTGAGTCGAAGGCGAGGGGGGGCCAAGAGACCCAGTACTTC
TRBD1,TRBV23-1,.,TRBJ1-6,CATEDRVLSYNSPLHF,TGCGCCACCGAAGACAGGGTTTTATCCTATAATTCACCCCTCCACTTT
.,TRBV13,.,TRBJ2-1,CASAPGGTVYNEQFF,TGTGCCAGCGCCCCGGGCGGGACAGTATACAATGAGCAGTTCTTC
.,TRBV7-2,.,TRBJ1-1,CASSFGGHTEAFF,TGTGCCAGCAGCTTCGGGGGTCACACTGAAGCTTTCTTT
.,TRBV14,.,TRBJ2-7,CASSGLPNTEQYF,TGTGCCAGCAGCGGGCTTCCCAACACCGAGCAGTACTTC
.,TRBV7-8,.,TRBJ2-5,CASSLESQETQYF,TGTGCCAGCAGCTTAGAGAGCCAAGAGACCCAGTACTTC
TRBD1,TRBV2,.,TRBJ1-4,CASRRDREEKLFF,TGTGCCAGCAGGCGGGACAGGGAGGAAAAACTGTTTTTT
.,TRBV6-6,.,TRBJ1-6,CASSYPKAQGSPLHF,TGTGCCAGCAGTTACCCAAAAGCCCAGGGATCACCCCTCCACTTT
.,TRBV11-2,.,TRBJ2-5,CASSLGTQAQYF,TGTGCCAGCAGCTTAGGGACACAGGCCCAGTACTTC